These 15 T cell receptor beta chains came from one sample sequenced in a study of T cell responses to AZD1222 COVID-19 vaccine. Profiling relied on immunoSEQ multiplex PCR, and the TCRdb table lists in-frame clones only, not all of them. The table has around 120,000 clones, approximately 91% seen once. The specimen was peripheral blood, collected on day 0 of AZD1222 vaccination. The receptor set was obtained from an adult in good health.

The V gene is TRBV29-1, the J gene TRBJ2-5; D gene unclear. V dropped 2 bases and J dropped 1 base, with 5 bases sitting between them. Per the germline V gene, CDR1 is SQVTM and CDR2 is ANQGSEA. The CDR3 covers 12 residues. CDR3 sequence (DNA): TGCAGCGTTGAAATTATCCAAGAGACCCAGTACTTC. Translating gives CSVEIIQETQYF.

V gene TRBV11-3 combines with J gene TRBJ2-7, with D hard to call. CDR1 and CDR2 (germline): SGHNT, YENEEA. Between the trimmed V and J ends, which lost 1 base and 4 bases, there was a span of 8 bases. CDR3 size: 13 residues. The CDR3 DNA reads TGTGCCAGCAGCTTAGGCTCTCAATACGAGCAGTACTTC. Amino acid sequence: CASSLGSQYEQYF.

CDR3 loop: CSAEQGLGGELFF. Written as DNA, the CDR3 is TGCAGCGCGGAACAGGGTTTGGGCGGGGAGCTGTTTTTT. This sequence joins TRBV29-1 and TRBJ2-2; D is possibly TRBD1 (6 bases). CDR1 is SQVTM and CDR2 is ANQGSEA in the germline V gene. The CDR3 has 13 residues. V was shortened by 7 bases and J by 7 bases, with 16 bases between the two germline ends.

J is TRBJ2-7 and V is TRBV7-2; perhaps TRBD1 as D (6 bases). Trimming removed 0 bases at V and 5 bases at J, with 8 bases between. This CDR3 is built from 13 residues. CDR1 and CDR2 from the germline V gene are SGHTA and FQGNSA. CDR3 protein: CASSLAQGNEQYF. The CDR3 DNA reads TGTGCCAGCAGCTTAGCACAGGGAAACGAGCAGTACTTC.

The chain links TRBV19 to TRBJ2-5; 7 nucleotides match TRBD1. J lost 5 bases, V lost 3 bases, and 12 bases had no gene match. Germline V gives CDR1 LNHDA, CDR2 SQIVND (reference sequence). This CDR3 has 16 amino acids. CDR3 in amino acids: CASSMKGQGVRETQYF. Here the CDR3 DNA reads TGTGCCAGTAGTATGAAGGGGCAGGGGGTGAGGGAGACCCAGTACTTC. Full variable domain (missing parts from reference TRBV19 and TRBJ2-5): DGGITQSPKYLFRKEGQNVTLSCEQNLNHDAMYWYRQDPGQGLRLIYYSQIVNDFQKGDIAEGYSVSREKKESFPLTVTSAQKNPTAFYLCASSMKGQGVRETQYFGPGTRLLVL.

This chain uses TRBV5-4 with TRBJ1-2; D gene ambiguous. V gave up 2 bases and J gave up 2 bases, with 13 bases separating them. The germline gives CDR1 SGHNT, CDR2 YYREEE (reference sequence). The CDR3 length is 15 residues. CDR3 in amino acids: CASSFQSFRNYGYTF. The DNA of the CDR3 is TGTGCCAGCAGCTTTCAGTCGTTCAGAAACTATGGCTACACCTTC. Full variable domain (missing parts from reference TRBV5-4 and TRBJ1-2): ETGVTQSPTHLIKTRGQQVTLRCSSQSGHNTVSWYQQALGQGPQFIFQYYREEENGRGNFPPRFSGLQFPNYSSELNVNALELDDSALYLCASSFQSFRNYGYTFGSGTRLTVV.

V usage is TRBV7-3 and J usage is TRBJ1-1, with D hard to call. Trimming took 6 bases from V and 7 from J, leaving 15 bases between them. CDR1 and CDR2 (germline): SGHTA, FQGTGA. The CDR3 is made up of 13 amino acids. The CDR3 region has the DNA TGTGCCAGCAGTCCCGGTCCGGGAAATGAAGCTTTCTTT. This sequence encodes CASSPGPGNEAFF.

The chain carries TRBV10-3 and TRBJ2-7, with D maybe TRBD1 (6 bases). Trimming removed 6 bases from V and 1 base from J, with 16 bases in between. Germline V gene lookup returns CDR1 ENHRY and CDR2 SYGVKD. The CDR3 contains 15 residues. The DNA of the CDR3 is TGTGCCATCAGCCTCGGACAGTTCGATTCCTACGAGCAGTACTTC. It encodes CAISLGQFDSYEQYF.

This clone was seen only a few times. The chain joins TRBV7-9 to TRBJ1-1; a possible D gene is TRBD1 (6 bases). Germline CDR1 reads SEHNR; CDR2 reads FQNEAQ (reference sequence). With 5 bases removed from V and 3 bases from J, the gap between germline ends came to 13 bases. The CDR3 is 14 amino acids. The DNA of the CDR3 is TGTGCCAGCAGCCTACTACAGGGTCACACTGAAGCTTTCTTT. This encodes CASSLLQGHTEAFF. The full variable domain, in which reference TRBV7-9 and TRBJ1-1 provide the parts outside the CDR3, is DTGVSQNPRHKITKRGQNVTFRCDPISEHNRLYWYRQTLGQGPEFLTYFQNEAQLEKSRLLSDRFSAERPKGSFSTLEIQRTEQGDSAMYLCASSLLQGHTEAFFGQGTRLTVV.

This chain joins TRBV5-6 and TRBJ1-5, with 8 bases that match TRBD1. The CDR3 length is 15 residues. CDR1 SGHDT and CDR2 YYEEEE come from the germline V gene. V gave up 1 base and J gave up 11 bases; unmatched junction bases: 11. The CDR3 is CASSLWGDRGRAQHF. In DNA form, the CDR3 reads TGTGCCAGCAGCTTGTGGGGCGACAGGGGTCGGGCCCAGCATTTT.

This chain uses TRBV7-3 with TRBJ1-2; TRBD1 might be the D (6 bases). Germline lookup yields CDR1 SGHTA and CDR2 FQGTGA. V was cut by 0 bases and J by 10 bases, with 27 bases left in between. CDR3 size: 18 residues. For the CDR3, the DNA is TGTGCCAGCAGCTTAACTGCAGGGGAGACATTCGCTAGAGTCCCCTACACCTTC. Its protein is CASSLTAGETFARVPYTF.

The CDR3 DNA sequence: TGTGCCAGCAGCCAAGTAGACAGGGAGGGGAACTATGGCTACACCTTC. The encoded protein is CASSQVDREGNYGYTF. The chain employs TRBV4-2 and TRBJ1-2; 7 bases line up with TRBD1. The CDR3 runs 16 residues. CDR1 is LGHNA and CDR2 is YNFKEQ in the germline V gene. The J segment lost 2 bases and the V segment lost 1 base, leaving 7 bases of the junction unmatched.

CDR3 region: CASSTTGGSNQPQHF. Written as DNA, the CDR3 is TGTGCCAGCAGTACGACAGGGGGAAGCAATCAGCCCCAGCATTTT. V and J are TRBV27 and TRBJ1-5; TRBD1 matches 9 bases. J lost 1 base, V lost 5 bases, and 3 bases had no gene match. The CDR3 runs 15 residues. Germline CDR1 MNHEY, CDR2 SMNVEV (reference sequence).

The chain couples TRBV7-9 to TRBJ1-4; weak D call: TRBD1 (6 bases). Germline assignment: CDR1 SEHNR and CDR2 FQNEAQ (reference sequence). The germline V and J ends were trimmed by 5 bases and 5 bases, with 18 bases remaining between them. The CDR3 length is 16 residues. The DNA for the CDR3 is TGTGCCAGCAGCCGGTCCCGGGCTCAGGGGAATGAAAAACTGTTTTTT. This translates into CASSRSRAQGNEKLFF. The full variable domain, completed using reference TRBV7-9 and TRBJ1-4, is DTGVSQNPRHKITKRGQNVTFRCDPISEHNRLYWYRQTLGQGPEFLTYFQNEAQLEKSRLLSDRFSAERPKGSFSTLEIQRTEQGDSAMYLCASSRSRAQGNEKLFFGSGTQLSVL.

This sequence joins TRBV7-9 and TRBJ1-4; tentative D call: TRBD1 (5 bases). Germline loops: CDR1 SEHNR, CDR2 FQNEAQ (reference sequence). The CDR3 runs to 16 residues. Between the trimmed V and J ends, which lost 4 bases and 7 bases, there was a span of 19 bases. The CDR3 DNA follows: TGTGCCAGCAGCTCAATAAGGACACCCGGGAGTGAAAAACTGTTTTTT. Translated, it gives CASSSIRTPGSEKLFF. Full variable domain (missing parts from reference TRBV7-9 and TRBJ1-4): DTGVSQNPRHKITKRGQNVTFRCDPISEHNRLYWYRQTLGQGPEFLTYFQNEAQLEKSRLLSDRFSAERPKGSFSTLEIQRTEQGDSAMYLCASSSIRTPGSEKLFFGSGTQLSVL.